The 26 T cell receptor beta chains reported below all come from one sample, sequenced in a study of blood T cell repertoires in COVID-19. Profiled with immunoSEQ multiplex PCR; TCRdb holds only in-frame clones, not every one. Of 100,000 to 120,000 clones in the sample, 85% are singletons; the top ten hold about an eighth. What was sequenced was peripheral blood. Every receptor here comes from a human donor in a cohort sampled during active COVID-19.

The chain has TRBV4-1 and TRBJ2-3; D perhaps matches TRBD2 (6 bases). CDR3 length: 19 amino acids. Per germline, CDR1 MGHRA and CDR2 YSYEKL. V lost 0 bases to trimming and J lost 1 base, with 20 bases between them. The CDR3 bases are TGCGCCAGCAGCCAAGATGCCCTTCCTTGGGCGGGGCGCACAGATACGCAGTATTTT. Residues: CASSQDALPWAGRTDTQYF.

The CDR3 protein is CASSRRNTEAFF. CDR3 in DNA: TGTGCCAGCAGCCGGAGGAACACTGAAGCTTTCTTT. This sequence joins TRBV6-5 and TRBJ1-1; D uncertain. CDR1 is MNHEY, CDR2 SVGAGI, per germline. With 6 bases removed from V and 1 base from J, the gap between germline ends came to 6 bases. This CDR3 is 12 amino acids long.

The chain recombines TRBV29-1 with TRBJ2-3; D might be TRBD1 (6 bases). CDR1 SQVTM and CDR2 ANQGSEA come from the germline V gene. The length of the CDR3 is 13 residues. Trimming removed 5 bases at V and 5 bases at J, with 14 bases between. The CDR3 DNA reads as TGCAGCGTTAGACGGGACATTAGAGATACGCAGTATTTT. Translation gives CSVRRDIRDTQYF.

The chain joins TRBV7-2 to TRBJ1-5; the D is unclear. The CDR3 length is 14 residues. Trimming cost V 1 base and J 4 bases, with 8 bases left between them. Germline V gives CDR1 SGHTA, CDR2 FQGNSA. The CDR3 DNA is TGTGCCAGCAGCTTAGTGTTCAGAAATCAGCCCCAGCATTTT. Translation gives CASSLVFRNQPQHF.

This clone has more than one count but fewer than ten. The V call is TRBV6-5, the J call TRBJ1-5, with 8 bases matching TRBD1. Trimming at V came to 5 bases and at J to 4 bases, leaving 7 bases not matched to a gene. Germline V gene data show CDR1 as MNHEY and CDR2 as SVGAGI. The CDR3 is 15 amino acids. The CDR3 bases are TGTGCCAGCAGTCTAGACAGGGGCAAGAATCAGCCCCAGCATTTT. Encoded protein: CASSLDRGKNQPQHF.

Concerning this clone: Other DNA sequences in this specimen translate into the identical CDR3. This CDR3 is CASSFGENTEAFF. DNA of the CDR3: TGTGCCAGCAGTTTCGGGGAAAACACTGAAGCTTTCTTT. This chain connects TRBV12-3 or TRBV12-4 to TRBJ1-1, with D uncertain. CDR3 length: 13 residues. Between the trimmed V and J ends, which lost 3 bases and 2 bases, there was a span of 7 bases.

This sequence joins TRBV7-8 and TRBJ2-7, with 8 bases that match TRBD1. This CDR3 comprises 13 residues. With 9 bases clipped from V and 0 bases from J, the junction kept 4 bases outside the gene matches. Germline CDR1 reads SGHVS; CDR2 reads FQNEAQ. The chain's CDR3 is CASWDRSSYEQYF. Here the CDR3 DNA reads TGTGCCAGTTGGGACAGGAGCTCCTACGAGCAGTACTTC.

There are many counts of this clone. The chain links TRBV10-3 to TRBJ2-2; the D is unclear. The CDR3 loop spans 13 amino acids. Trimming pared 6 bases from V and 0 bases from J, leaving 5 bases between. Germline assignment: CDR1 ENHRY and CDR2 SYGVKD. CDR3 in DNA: TGTGCCATCAGGAGATCGAACACCGGGGAGCTGTTTTTT. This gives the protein CAIRRSNTGELFF.

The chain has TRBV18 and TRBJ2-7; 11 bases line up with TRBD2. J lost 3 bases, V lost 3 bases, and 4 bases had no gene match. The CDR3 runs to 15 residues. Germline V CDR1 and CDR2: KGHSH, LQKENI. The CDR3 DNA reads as TGTGCCAGCTCACCCGTCGGGACTAGCGGCTACGAGCAGTACTTC. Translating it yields CASSPVGTSGYEQYF.

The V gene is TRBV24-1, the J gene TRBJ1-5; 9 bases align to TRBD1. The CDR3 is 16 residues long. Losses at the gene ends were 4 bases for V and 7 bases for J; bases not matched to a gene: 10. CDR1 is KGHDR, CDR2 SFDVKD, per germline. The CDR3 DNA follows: TGTGCCACCAGTGACTCCAGACAGGGGGACAACCAGCCCCAGCATTTT. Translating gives CATSDSRQGDNQPQHF.

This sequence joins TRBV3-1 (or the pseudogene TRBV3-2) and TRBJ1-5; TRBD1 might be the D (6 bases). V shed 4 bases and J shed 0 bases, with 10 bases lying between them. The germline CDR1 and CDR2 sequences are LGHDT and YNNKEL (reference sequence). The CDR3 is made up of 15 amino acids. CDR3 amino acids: CASSLGQISNQPQHF. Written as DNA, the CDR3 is TGTGCCAGCAGCCTTGGACAGATTAGCAATCAGCCCCAGCATTTT.

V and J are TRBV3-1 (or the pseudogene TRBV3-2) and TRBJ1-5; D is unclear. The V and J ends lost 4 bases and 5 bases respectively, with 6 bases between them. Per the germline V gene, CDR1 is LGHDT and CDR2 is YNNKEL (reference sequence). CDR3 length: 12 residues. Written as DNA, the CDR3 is TGTGCCAGCAGCCGGGCCTATCAGCCCCAGCATTTT. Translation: CASSRAYQPQHF.

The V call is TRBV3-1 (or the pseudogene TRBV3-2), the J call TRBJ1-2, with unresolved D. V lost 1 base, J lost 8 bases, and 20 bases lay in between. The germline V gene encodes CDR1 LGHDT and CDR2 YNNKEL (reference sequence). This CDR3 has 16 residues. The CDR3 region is CASSQASNFPLEGYTF. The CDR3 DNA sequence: TGTGCCAGCAGCCAAGCTTCCAATTTCCCCCTGGAGGGCTACACCTTC.

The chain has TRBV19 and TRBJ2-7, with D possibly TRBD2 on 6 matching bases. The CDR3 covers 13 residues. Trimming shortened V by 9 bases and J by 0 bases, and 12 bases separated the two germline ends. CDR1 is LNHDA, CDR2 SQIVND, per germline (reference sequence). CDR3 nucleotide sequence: TGTGCCAGCAGGGACTTCAGCTCCTACGAGCAGTACTTC. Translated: CASRDFSSYEQYF.

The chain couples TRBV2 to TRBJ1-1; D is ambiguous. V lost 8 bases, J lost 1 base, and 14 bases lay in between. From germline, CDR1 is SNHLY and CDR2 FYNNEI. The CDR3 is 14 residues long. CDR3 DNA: TGTGCCAGCTCTGGGCACATATCGAACACTGAAGCTTTCTTT. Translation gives CASSGHISNTEAFF.

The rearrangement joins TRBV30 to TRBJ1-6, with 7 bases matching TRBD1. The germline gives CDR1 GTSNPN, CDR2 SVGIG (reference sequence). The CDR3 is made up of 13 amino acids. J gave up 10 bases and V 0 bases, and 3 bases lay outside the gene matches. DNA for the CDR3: TGTGCCTGGAGTGTAGACAGGGAATCACCCCTCCACTTT. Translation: CAWSVDRESPLHF.

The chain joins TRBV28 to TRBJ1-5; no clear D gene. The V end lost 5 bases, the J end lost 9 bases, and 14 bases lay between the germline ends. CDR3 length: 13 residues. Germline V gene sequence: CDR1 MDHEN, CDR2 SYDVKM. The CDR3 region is CASSLPSAGPQHF. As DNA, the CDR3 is TGTGCCAGCAGTCTCCCCTCTGCCGGGCCCCAGCATTTT.

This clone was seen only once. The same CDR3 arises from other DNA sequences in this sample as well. The CDR3 is CASGLGQNEQFF. CDR3 nucleotides: TGTGCTAGTGGTTTGGGACAAAATGAGCAGTTCTTC. V and J are TRBV12-5 and TRBJ2-1, with D uncertain. Trimming took 1 base from V and 7 from J, leaving 5 bases between them. The germline V gene has CDR1 LGHNT and CDR2 FRNRAP. This CDR3 is built from 12 residues.

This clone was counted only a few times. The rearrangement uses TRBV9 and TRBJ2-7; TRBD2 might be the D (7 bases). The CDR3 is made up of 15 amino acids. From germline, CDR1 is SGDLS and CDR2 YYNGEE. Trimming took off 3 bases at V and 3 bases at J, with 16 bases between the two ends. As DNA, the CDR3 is TGTGCCAGCAGCGACAGAGGGGAGGGGGGCTACGAGCAGTACTTC. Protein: CASSDRGEGGYEQYF.

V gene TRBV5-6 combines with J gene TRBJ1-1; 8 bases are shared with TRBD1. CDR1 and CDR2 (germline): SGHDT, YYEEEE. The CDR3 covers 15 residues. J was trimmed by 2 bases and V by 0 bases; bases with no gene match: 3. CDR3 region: CASSLAGQGNTEAFF. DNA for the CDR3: TGTGCCAGCAGCTTGGCCGGACAGGGTAACACTGAAGCTTTCTTT.

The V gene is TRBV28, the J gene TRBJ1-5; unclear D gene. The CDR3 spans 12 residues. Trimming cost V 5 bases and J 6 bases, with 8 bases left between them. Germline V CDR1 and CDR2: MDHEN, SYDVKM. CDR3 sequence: CASSPVAQPQHF. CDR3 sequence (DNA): TGTGCCAGCAGTCCCGTAGCTCAGCCCCAGCATTTT.

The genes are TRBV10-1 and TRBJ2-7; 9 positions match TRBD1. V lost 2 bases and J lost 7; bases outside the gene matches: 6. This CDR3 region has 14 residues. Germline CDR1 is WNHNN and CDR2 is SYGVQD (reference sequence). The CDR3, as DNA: TGCGCCAGCAGTGAGCCCGGGACAGGGTCTGAGCAGTACTTC. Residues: CASSEPGTGSEQYF.

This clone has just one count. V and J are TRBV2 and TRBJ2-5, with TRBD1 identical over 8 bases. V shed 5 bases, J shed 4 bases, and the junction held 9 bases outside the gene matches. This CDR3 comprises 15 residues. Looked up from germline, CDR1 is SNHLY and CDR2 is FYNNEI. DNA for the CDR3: TGTGCCAGCAGTCTATTGGACAGGGATGGAGAGACCCAGTACTTC. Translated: CASSLLDRDGETQYF.

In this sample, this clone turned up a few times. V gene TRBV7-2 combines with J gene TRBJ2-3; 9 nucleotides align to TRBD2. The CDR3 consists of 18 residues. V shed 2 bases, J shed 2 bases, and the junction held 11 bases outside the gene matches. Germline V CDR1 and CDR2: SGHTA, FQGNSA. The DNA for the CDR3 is TGTGCCAGCAGCTTATTGGGAGTAGCGGGGGCCGCCACAGATACGCAGTATTTT. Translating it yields CASSLLGVAGAATDTQYF.

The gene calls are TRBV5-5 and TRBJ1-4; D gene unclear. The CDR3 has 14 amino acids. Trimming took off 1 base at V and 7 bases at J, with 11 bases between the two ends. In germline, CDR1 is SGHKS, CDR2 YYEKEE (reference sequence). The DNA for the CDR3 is TGTGCCAGCAGCTTGTTTCTAGCCAGTGAAAAACTGTTTTTT. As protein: CASSLFLASEKLFF.

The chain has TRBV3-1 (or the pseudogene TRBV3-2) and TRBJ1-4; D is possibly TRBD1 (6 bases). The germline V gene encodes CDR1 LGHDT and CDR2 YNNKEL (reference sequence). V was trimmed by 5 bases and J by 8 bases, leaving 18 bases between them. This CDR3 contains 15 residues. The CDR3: CASSGNDRSGEKLFF. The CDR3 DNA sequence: TGTGCCAGCAGCGGAAATGACAGGTCGGGGGAAAAACTGTTTTTT.